A selection of T cell receptor beta chains follows, all from one sample in a study of regulatory T cells in long-lasting Graves disease. TCRdb reanalysed the multiplex PCR reads using MiXCR and keeps one entry per CDR3 protein. The repertoire holds 420,000 or so distinct CDR3 sequences, with 16% as singletons. The same sample was also studied in work on T cells in Graves' hyperthyroidism and ophthalmopathy.

The source material was peripheral blood mononuclear cells (PBMCs), sampled at new diagnosis, from a patient treated with antithyroid drugs. The origin of the receptors is a woman aged 18-35 years with Graves disease. The conserved cysteine and the conserved F or W are not part of the CDR3 here. The size field is filled for only some rows; it gives once, few, many or a size class.

v_gene: TRBV7-9; abundance: many; CDR3aa: ASSFRTGPGETQY
v_gene: TRBV29-1; abundance: .; CDR3aa: SARDNFYEQY
v_gene: TRBV30; abundance: many; CDR3aa: ACRLAGGHEQY
v_gene: TRBV30; abundance: many; CDR3aa: AWDRNNYEQY
v_gene: TRBV5-6; abundance: .; CDR3aa: ASSRDMGNEKLF
v_gene: TRBV6-5; abundance: few; CDR3aa: ASSYGNYEQY
v_gene: TRBV14; abundance: many; CDR3aa: ASSHWTGYEQY
v_gene: TRBV5-6; abundance: .; CDR3aa: ASSGSGTGFHEQY
v_gene: TRBV20-1; abundance: .; CDR3aa: SATSILTTENPAF
v_gene: TRBV20-1; abundance: .; CDR3aa: SARPPDRDLRNTGELF
v_gene: TRBV19; abundance: many; CDR3aa: ASSIDPSVYNEQF
v_gene: TRBV4-1; abundance: few; CDR3aa: ASSQDYTDTQY
v_gene: TRBV11-3; abundance: many; CDR3aa: ASSYLAGPYTDTQY
v_gene: TRBV28; abundance: many; CDR3aa: ASSLPGRRRETQY
v_gene: TRBV6-1; abundance: many; CDR3aa: ASTGLAGGRNEQF
v_gene: TRBV10-3; abundance: many; CDR3aa: AIRGQPPDYEQY
v_gene: TRBV27; abundance: few; CDR3aa: ASSLISRLAVTDTQY
v_gene: TRBV7-3; abundance: many; CDR3aa: ASSLRGDSTYEQY
v_gene: TRBV7-3; abundance: .; CDR3aa: ASNGTYEQY
v_gene: TRBV27; abundance: many; CDR3aa: ASSTRDRVSTSGRIYSDTQY
v_gene: TRBV7-2; abundance: many; CDR3aa: ASSLALAGGQDTQY
v_gene: TRBV28; abundance: .; CDR3aa: ASVTGSSYNEQF
v_gene: TRBV9; abundance: few; CDR3aa: ASSPLLGAATAPGELF
v_gene: TRBV28; abundance: many; CDR3aa: ASSLDKTGGYTDTQY
v_gene: TRBV4-2; abundance: few; CDR3aa: ASSQGDLYGYT
v_gene: TRBV12-3/TRBV12-4; abundance: many; CDR3aa: ARPTSMTRTAIRLPNTEAF
v_gene: TRBV20-1; abundance: many; CDR3aa: SADRTLEAF
v_gene: TRBV20-1; abundance: many; CDR3aa: SALLAEGETQY
v_gene: TRBV5-1; abundance: .; CDR3aa: ASRGENEKLF
v_gene: TRBV4-1; abundance: many; CDR3aa: ASSQAPGGPYEQY
v_gene: TRBV3-1; abundance: many; CDR3aa: ASSRKGKDYGYT
v_gene: TRBV6-2/TRBV6-3; abundance: many; CDR3aa: ASRPTGYNEQF